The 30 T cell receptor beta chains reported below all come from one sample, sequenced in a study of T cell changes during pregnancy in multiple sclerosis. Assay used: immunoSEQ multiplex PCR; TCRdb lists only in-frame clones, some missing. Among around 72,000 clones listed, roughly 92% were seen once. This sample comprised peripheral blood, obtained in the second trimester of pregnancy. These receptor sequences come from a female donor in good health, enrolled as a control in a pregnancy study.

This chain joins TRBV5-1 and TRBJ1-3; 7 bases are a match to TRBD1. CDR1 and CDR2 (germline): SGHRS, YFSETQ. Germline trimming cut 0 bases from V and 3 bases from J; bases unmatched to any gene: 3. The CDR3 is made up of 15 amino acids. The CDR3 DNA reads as TGCGCCAGCAGCTTGGGACAGGGTTATGGAAACACCATATATTTT. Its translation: CASSLGQGYGNTIYF.

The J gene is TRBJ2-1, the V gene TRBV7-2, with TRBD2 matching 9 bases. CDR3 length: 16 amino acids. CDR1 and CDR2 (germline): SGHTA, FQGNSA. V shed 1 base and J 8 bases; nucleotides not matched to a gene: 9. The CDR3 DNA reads TGTGCCAGCAGCTTAGGTGGCGGGGGGGCTATCCATGAGCAGTTCTTC. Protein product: CASSLGGGGAIHEQFF.

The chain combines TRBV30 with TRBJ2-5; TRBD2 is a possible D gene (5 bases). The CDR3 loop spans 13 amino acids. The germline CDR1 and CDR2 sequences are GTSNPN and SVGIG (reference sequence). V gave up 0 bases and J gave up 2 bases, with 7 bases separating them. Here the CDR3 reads CAWSVGGQETQYF. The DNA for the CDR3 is TGTGCCTGGAGTGTCGGAGGACAAGAGACCCAGTACTTC. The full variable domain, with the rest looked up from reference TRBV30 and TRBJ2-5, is SQTIHQWPATLVQPVGSPLSLECTVEGTSNPNLYWYRQAAGRGLQLLFYSVGIGQISSEVPQNLSASRPQDRQFILSSKKLLLSDSGFYLCAWSVGGQETQYFGPGTRLLVL.

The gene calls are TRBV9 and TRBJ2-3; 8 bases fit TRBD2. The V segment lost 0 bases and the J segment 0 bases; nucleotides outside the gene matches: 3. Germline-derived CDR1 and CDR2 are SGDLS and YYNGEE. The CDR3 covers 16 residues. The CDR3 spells CASSVVGGGSTDTQYF. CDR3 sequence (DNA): TGTGCCAGCAGCGTAGTTGGCGGGGGGAGCACAGATACGCAGTATTTT.

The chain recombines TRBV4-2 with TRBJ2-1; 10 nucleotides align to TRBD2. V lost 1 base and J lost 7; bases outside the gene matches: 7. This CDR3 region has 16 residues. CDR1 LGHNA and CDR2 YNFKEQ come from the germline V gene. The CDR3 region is CASSQGQRGGTNEQFF. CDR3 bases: TGTGCCAGCAGCCAAGGCCAGCGGGGGGGGACGAATGAGCAGTTCTTC.

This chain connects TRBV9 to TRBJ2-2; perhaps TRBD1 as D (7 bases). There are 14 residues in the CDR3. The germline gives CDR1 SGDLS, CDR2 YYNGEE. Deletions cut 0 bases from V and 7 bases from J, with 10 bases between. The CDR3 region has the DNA TGTGCCAGCAGCGTAGTGCAGGGGGGCGGGGAGCTGTTTTTT. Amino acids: CASSVVQGGGELFF. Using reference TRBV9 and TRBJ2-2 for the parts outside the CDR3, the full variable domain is DSGVTQTPKHLITATGQRVTLRCSPRSGDLSVYWYQQSLDQGLQFLIQYYNGEERAKGNILERFSAQQFPDLHSELNLSSLELGDSALYFCASSVVQGGGELFFGEGSRLTVL.

In DNA form, the CDR3 reads TGTGCCACTAGCGACATCCCTAACACTGAAGCTTTCTTT. This sequence encodes CATSDIPNTEAFF. The chain combines TRBV19 with TRBJ1-1; no clear D gene. Germline CDR1 LNHDA, CDR2 SQIVND (reference sequence). The CDR3 has 13 residues. Deletions cut 10 bases from V and 2 bases from J, with 14 bases between.

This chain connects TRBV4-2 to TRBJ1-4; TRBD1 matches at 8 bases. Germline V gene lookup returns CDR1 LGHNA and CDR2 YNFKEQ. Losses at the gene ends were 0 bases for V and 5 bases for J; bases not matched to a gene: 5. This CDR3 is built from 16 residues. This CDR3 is CASSQDGDRRNEKLFF. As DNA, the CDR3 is TGTGCCAGCAGCCAAGATGGGGACAGGAGAAATGAAAAACTGTTTTTT.

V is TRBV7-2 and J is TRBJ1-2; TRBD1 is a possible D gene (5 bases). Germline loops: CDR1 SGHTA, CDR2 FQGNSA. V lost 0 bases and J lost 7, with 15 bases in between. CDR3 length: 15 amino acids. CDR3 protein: CASSLAMGGASGYTF. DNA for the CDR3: TGTGCCAGCAGCTTAGCGATGGGGGGAGCCTCTGGCTACACCTTC.

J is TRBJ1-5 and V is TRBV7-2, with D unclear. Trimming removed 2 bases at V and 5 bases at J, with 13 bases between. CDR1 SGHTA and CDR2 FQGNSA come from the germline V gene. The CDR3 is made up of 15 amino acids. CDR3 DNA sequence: TGTGCCAGCAGCTTATATGTTGGCCCAGATCAGCCCCAGCATTTT. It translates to CASSLYVGPDQPQHF.

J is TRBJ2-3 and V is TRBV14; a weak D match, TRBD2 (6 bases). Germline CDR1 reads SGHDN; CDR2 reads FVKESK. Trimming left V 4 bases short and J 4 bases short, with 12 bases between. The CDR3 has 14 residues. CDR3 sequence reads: CASSRDSISDTQYF. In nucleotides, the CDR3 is TGTGCCAGCAGCCGGGACTCCATATCAGATACGCAGTATTTT.

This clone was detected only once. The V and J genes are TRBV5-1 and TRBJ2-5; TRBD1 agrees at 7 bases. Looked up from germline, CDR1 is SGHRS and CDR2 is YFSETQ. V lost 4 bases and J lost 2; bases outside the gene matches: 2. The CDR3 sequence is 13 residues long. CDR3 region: CASSLQGQETQYF. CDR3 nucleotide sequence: TGCGCCAGCAGCCTACAGGGGCAAGAGACCCAGTACTTC.

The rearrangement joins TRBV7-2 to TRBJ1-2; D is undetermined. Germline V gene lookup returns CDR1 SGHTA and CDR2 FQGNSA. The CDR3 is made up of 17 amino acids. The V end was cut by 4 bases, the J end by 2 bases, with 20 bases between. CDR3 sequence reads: CASSYRPGETSNYGYTF. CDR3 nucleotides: TGTGCCAGCAGCTACCGACCTGGGGAGACCTCAAACTATGGCTACACCTTC.

The CDR3: CASSSSGGPSYEQYF. The CDR3 bases are TGTGCCAGCAGCTCCAGCGGGGGACCATCCTACGAGCAGTACTTC. The genes are TRBV7-8 and TRBJ2-7, with 8 bases lining up with TRBD2. The CDR3 is 15 residues long. The ends lost 4 bases at V and 1 base at J; junction bases unmatched: 6. The germline CDR1 and CDR2 sequences are SGHVS and FQNEAQ.

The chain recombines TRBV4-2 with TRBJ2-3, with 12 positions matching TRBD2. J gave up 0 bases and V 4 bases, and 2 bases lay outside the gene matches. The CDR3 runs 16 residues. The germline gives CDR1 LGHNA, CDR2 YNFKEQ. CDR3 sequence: CASSRLAGASTDTQYF. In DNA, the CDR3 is TGTGCCAGCAGCCGACTAGCGGGGGCTAGCACAGATACGCAGTATTTT.

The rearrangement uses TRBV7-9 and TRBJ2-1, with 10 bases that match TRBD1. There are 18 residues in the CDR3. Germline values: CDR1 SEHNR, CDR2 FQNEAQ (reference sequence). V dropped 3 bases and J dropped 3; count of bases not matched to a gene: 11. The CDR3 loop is CASSLGVWTGGNYNEQFF. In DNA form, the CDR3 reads TGTGCCAGCAGCTTGGGGGTCTGGACAGGGGGTAACTACAATGAGCAGTTCTTC. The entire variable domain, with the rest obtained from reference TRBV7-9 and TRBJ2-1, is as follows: DTGVSQNPRHKITKRGQNVTFRCDPISEHNRLYWYRQTLGQGPEFLTYFQNEAQLEKSRLLSDRFSAERPKGSFSTLEIQRTEQGDSAMYLCASSLGVWTGGNYNEQFFGPGTRLTVL.

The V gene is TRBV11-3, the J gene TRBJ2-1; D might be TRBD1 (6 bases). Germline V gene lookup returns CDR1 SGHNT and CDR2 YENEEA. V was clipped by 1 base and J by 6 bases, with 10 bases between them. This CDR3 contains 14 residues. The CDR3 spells CASSLGSGANEQFF. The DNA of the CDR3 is TGTGCCAGCAGCTTAGGTTCAGGGGCCAATGAGCAGTTCTTC.

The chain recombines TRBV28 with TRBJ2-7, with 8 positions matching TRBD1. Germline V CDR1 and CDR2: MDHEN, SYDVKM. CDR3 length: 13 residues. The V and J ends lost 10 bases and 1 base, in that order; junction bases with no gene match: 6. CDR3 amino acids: CATQRQGSYEQYF. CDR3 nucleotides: TGTGCCACCCAACGACAGGGGTCCTACGAGCAGTACTTC.

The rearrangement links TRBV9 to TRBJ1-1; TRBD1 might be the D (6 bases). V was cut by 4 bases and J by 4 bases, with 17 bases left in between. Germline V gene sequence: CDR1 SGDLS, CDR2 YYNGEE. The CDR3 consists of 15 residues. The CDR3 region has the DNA TGTGCCAGCAGCCCCCGGGACACCCGACTCACTGAAGCTTTCTTT. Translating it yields CASSPRDTRLTEAFF.

The CDR3 nucleotides read TGTGCCAGCACCGTATCGGGGGGACAAGAGACCCAGTACTTC. Residues: CASTVSGGQETQYF. The J gene is TRBJ2-5, the V gene TRBV7-2; 7 bases are a match to TRBD2. The V gene end was trimmed by 7 bases and the J gene end by 2 bases; junction bases not matched to a gene: 7. The CDR3 spans 14 residues. Germline CDR1 is SGHTA and CDR2 is FQGNSA.

Written as DNA, the CDR3 is TGTGCCAGCAAGGAGGAGCGGGGGGTTTCAGATACGCAGTATTTT. This translates into CASKEERGVSDTQYF. The genes are TRBV27 and TRBJ2-3, with 9 bases aligning to TRBD2. J gave up 4 bases and V 7 bases, and 9 bases lay outside the gene matches. The CDR3 spans 15 residues. From germline, CDR1 is MNHEY and CDR2 SMNVEV (reference sequence).

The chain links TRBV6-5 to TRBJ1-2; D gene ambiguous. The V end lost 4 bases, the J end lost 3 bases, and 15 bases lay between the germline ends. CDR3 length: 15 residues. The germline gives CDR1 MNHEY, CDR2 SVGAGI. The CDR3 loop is CASSSPPGSDYGYTF. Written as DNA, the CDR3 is TGTGCCAGCAGTTCCCCTCCAGGTTCCGACTATGGCTACACCTTC.

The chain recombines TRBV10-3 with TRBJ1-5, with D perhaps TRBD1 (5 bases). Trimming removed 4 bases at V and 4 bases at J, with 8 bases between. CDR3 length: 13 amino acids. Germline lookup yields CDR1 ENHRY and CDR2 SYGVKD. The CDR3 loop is CAISGTLNQPQHF. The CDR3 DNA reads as TGTGCCATCAGTGGGACACTTAATCAGCCCCAGCATTTT.

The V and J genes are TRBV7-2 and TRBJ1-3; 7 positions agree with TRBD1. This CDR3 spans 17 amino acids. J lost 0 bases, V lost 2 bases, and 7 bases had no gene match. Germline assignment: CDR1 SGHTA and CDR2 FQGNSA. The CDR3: CASSLMTGKSSGNTIYF. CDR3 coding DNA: TGTGCCAGCAGCTTAATGACAGGGAAGAGCTCTGGAAACACCATATATTTT.

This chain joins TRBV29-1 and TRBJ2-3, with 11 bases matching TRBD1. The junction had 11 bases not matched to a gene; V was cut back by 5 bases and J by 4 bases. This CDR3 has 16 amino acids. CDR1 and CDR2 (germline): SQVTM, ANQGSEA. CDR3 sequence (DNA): TGCAGCGTTCAGGCGTCGAGGGACAGGGGGTCAGATACGCAGTATTTT. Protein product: CSVQASRDRGSDTQYF.

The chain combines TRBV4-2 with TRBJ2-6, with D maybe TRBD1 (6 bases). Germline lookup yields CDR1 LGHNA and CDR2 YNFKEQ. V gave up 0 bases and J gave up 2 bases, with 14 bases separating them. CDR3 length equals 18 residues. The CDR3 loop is CASSQEILGGAGANVLTF. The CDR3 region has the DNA TGTGCCAGCAGCCAAGAAATACTTGGGGGCGCTGGGGCCAACGTCCTGACTTTC.

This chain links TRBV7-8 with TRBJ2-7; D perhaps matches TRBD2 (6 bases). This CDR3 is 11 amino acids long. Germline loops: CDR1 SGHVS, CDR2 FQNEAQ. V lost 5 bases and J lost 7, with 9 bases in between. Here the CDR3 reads CASSPGREQYF. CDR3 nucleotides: TGTGCCAGCAGCCCGGGGAGGGAGCAGTACTTC.

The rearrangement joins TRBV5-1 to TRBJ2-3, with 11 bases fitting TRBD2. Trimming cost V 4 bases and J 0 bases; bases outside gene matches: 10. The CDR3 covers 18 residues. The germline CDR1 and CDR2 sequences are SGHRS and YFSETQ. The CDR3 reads CASSVTSGGPPSTDTQYF. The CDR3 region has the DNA TGCGCCAGCAGCGTTACTAGCGGGGGACCTCCCAGCACAGATACGCAGTATTTT.

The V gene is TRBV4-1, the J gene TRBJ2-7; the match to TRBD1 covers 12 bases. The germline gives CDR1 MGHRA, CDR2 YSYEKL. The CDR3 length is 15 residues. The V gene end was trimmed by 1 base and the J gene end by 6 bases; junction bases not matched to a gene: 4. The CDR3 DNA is TGCGCCAGCAGCCAAGGAAGGGACAGGGGGCGCGAGCAGTACTTC. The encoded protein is CASSQGRDRGREQYF.

CDR3 in DNA: TGTGCCACCAGCGGGGACAGTTACGAGCAGTACTTC. It encodes CATSGDSYEQYF. This chain uses TRBV15 with TRBJ2-7; the match to TRBD1 covers 7 bases. V was clipped by 5 bases and J by 4 bases; unmatched bases: 2. Germline V gene data show CDR1 as LNHNV and CDR2 as YYDKDF (reference sequence). The CDR3 has 12 amino acids.